Each of the 2 T cell receptor beta chains below was sequenced from the same sample in a study of blood T cells in healthy people across ages. A sample-barcoded 5' primer and a J-beta primer mix were used in a second PCR of roughly 7 to 11 cycles. Using its own MiXCR run on the 5' RACE reads, TCRdb lists one record per CDR3 protein. The sample has 1.5 million or so distinct CDR3 sequences, roughly 43% seen once. Sequenced input: blood. All receptors come from a woman aged 18 to 35 in good health.

V gene TRBV7-2 combines with J gene TRBJ1-1, with TRBD1 as a possible D gene (6 bases). The CDR3 is 13 residues long. Germline-derived CDR1 and CDR2 are SGHTA and FQGNSA. Trimming took 4 bases from V and 7 from J, leaving 13 bases between them. The CDR3 protein is CASSSDRPHEAFF. The CDR3 DNA reads TGTGCCAGCAGCTCGGACAGACCACATGAAGCTTTCTTT. The full variable domain, rest sourced from reference TRBV7-2 and TRBJ1-1, is GAGVSQSPSNKVTEKGKDVELRCDPISGHTALYWYRQSLGQGLEFLIYFQGNSAPDKSGLPSDRFSAERTGGSVSTLTIQRTQQEDSAVYLCASSSDRPHEAFFGQGTRLTVV.

The chain links TRBV20-1 to TRBJ2-5, with 8 bases fitting TRBD2. There are 15 residues in the CDR3. Trimming cost V 0 bases and J 0 bases; bases outside gene matches: 3. Germline CDR1 reads DFQATT; CDR2 reads SNEGSKA (reference sequence). CDR3 residues: CSARDIGGDQETQYF. The DNA of the CDR3 is TGCAGTGCTAGAGATATCGGGGGGGACCAAGAGACCCAGTACTTC.